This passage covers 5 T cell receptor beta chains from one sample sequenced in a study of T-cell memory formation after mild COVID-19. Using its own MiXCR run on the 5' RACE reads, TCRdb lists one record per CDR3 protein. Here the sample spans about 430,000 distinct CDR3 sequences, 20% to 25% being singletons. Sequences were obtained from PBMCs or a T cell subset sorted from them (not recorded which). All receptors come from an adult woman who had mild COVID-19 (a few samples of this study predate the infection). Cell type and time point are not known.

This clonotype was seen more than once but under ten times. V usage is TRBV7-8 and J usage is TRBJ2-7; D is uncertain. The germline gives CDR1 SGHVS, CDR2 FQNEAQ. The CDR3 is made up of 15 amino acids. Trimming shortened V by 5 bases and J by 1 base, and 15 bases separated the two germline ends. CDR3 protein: CASSQKAGESYEQYF. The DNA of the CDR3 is TGTGCCAGCAGCCAAAAGGCAGGAGAATCCTACGAGCAGTACTTC.

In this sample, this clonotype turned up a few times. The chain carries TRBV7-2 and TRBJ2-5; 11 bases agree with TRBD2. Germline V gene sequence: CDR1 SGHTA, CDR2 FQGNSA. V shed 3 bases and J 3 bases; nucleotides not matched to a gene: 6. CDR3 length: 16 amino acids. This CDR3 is CASSLVLAGVEETQYF. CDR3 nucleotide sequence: TGTGCCAGCAGCTTGGTACTAGCGGGAGTAGAAGAGACCCAGTACTTC.

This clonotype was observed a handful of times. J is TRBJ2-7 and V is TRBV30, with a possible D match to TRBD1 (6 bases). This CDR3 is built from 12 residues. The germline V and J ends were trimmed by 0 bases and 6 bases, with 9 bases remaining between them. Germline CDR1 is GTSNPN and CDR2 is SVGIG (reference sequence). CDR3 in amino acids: CAWSVLGAEQYF. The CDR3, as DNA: TGTGCCTGGAGTGTACTGGGGGCCGAGCAGTACTTC. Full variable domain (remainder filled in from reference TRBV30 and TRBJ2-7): SQTIHQWPATLVQPVGSPLSLECTVEGTSNPNLYWYRQAAGRGLQLLFYSVGIGQISSEVPQNLSASRPQDRQFILSSKKLLLSDSGFYLCAWSVLGAEQYFGPGTRLTVT.

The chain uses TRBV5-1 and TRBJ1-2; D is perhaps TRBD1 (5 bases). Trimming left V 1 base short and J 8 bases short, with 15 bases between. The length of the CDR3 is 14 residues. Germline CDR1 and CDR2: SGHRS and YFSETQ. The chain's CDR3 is CASSLRGNDYGYTF. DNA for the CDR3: TGCGCCAGCAGCTTGAGGGGCAACGATTACGGCTACACCTTC.

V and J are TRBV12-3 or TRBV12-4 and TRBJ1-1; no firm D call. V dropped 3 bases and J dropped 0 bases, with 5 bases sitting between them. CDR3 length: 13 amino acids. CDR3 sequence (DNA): TGTGCCAGCAGTTTTATGGTGAACACTGAAGCTTTCTTT. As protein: CASSFMVNTEAFF.